The rows below give T cell receptor beta chains drawn from one sample of a study of blood T cell repertoires in COVID-19. Libraries were prepared by immunoSEQ multiplex PCR; TCRdb keeps only in-frame clonotypes and omits some of them. The data show approximately 97,000 clones, 90% seen once. Sequenced input: peripheral blood. The source of these receptors is a man aged 60-69 years with acute or convalescent COVID-19. CDR3s include the opening cysteine and the closing phenylalanine or tryptophan. D genes are given only for firm matches. Clone size is not always given. Where it is, it says once, few, many or a class for expanded clones.

TRBJ1-6,TRBV11-2,TRBD1,NA,14,TGTGCCAGCAGCTTCCGGGACAGCAATTCACCCCTCCACTTT,CASSFRDSNSPLHF
TRBJ1-2,TRBV15,TRBD1,NA,15,TGTGCCACCAAACCAGACAGGGGAGGAGACTATGGCTACACCTTC,CATKPDRGGDYGYTF
TRBJ1-6,TRBV18,NA,once,16,TGTGCCAGCTCACCATTCCAGGGAGGGGGAGATTCACCCCTCCACTTT,CASSPFQGGGDSPLHF
TRBJ2-4,TRBV19,NA,NA,15,TGTGCCAGTACCGGGCCTAGGGAGCCCAAAAACATTCAGTACTTC,CASTGPREPKNIQYF
TRBJ2-7,TRBV6-5,NA,NA,14,TGTGCCAGCGGCCAGGCTTCCAGCTCCTACGAGCAGTACTTC,CASGQASSSYEQYF
TRBJ2-1,TRBV6-5,TRBD2,NA,14,TGTGCCAGCAGTTACGGCGGGGGAATCAATGAGCAGTTCTTC,CASSYGGGINEQFF
TRBJ1-2,TRBV7-2,TRBD1,NA,14,TGTGCCAGCAGCTTAGCGCGCAGGGGGAAAGGCTACACCTTC,CASSLARRGKGYTF
TRBJ1-2,TRBV6-1,NA,NA,15,TGTGCCAGCAGTGAAGGCCCCGGACAGAACTATGGCTACACCTTC,CASSEGPGQNYGYTF
TRBJ2-4,TRBV7-9,NA,NA,15,TGTGCCAGCAGCCCGCGGTTTCGCGGAAAAAACATTCAGTACTTC,CASSPRFRGKNIQYF
TRBJ1-2,TRBV6-5,TRBD1,NA,15,TGTGCCAGCAGGACCCTCGGACAGGGGGCGGGTGCCTACACCTTC,CASRTLGQGAGAYTF
TRBJ1-2,TRBV29-1,TRBD1,NA,13,TGCAGCGTTGACTTAGGACAGGGTCGTGGCTACACCTTC,CSVDLGQGRGYTF
TRBJ1-2,TRBV5-1,NA,once,14,TGCGCCAGCAGCCCAATGGGGGGGAACTATGGCTACACCTTC,CASSPMGGNYGYTF
TRBJ1-2,TRBV11-2,NA,NA,14,TGTGCCAGCAGCCTCGGGGGGGCCAACTATGGCTACACCTTC,CASSLGGANYGYTF
TRBJ1-1,TRBV4-1,NA,NA,18,TGCGCCAGCAGCCAAAACCCGTCAATCGTAGTTATGAACACTGAAGCTTTCTTT,CASSQNPSIVVMNTEAFF
TRBJ2-3,TRBV5-1,TRBD1,NA,17,TGCGCCAGCAGCCCACGGACAGGGGCGCGCGGCACAGATACGCAGTATTTT,CASSPRTGARGTDTQYF
TRBJ1-1,TRBV6-5,NA,NA,13,TGTGCCAGCAGTTACTCGATTGAGCGGGGGGCTTTCTTT,CASSYSIERGAFF
TRBJ2-6,TRBV27,NA,once,16,TGTGCCAGCAGTTTGTCCAGTGGCACTGGGGCCAACGTCCTGACTTTC,CASSLSSGTGANVLTF
TRBJ1-4,TRBV28,NA,NA,13,TGTGCCAGCAAGGGGGTTAATAATGAAAAACTGTTTTTT,CASKGVNNEKLFF
TRBJ2-2,TRBV4-1,NA,NA,15,TGCGCCAGCAGCCAAGCGACAGGACACACCGGGGAGCTGTTTTTT,CASSQATGHTGELFF
TRBJ1-2,TRBV7-9,NA,once,14,TGTGCCAGCAGCCTTCCTCAGGGGCTGAATGGCTACACCTTC,CASSLPQGLNGYTF
TRBJ2-3,TRBV11-3,NA,NA,13,TGTGCCAGCAGCTTACGCGAGACAGATACGCAGTATTTT,CASSLRETDTQYF
TRBJ2-3,TRBV19,TRBD2,NA,15,TGTGCCAGTAGTCGAACTAGCGGGGGCACAGATACGCAGTATTTT,CASSRTSGGTDTQYF
TRBJ2-1,TRBV19,NA,NA,19,TGTGCCAGTAGTATGTGGGGGTCGCGGGGAGGCGTAAGCAACAATGAGCAGTTCTTC,CASSMWGSRGGVSNNEQFF
TRBJ1-3,TRBV23-1,NA,few,18,TGCGCCAGCAGTCAATTAGTGAACGCATACCTCTCTGGAAACACCATATATTTT,CASSQLVNAYLSGNTIYF
TRBJ1-2,TRBV7-2,TRBD1,NA,17,TGTGCCAGCAGCTCCGCCCAGGCAGGGGGCGGACGTGGTGGCTACACCTTC,CASSSAQAGGGRGGYTF
TRBJ1-2,TRBV18,TRBD1,once,15,TGTGCCAGCTCACCTCCCGGGACAGTGAACTATGGCTACACCTTC,CASSPPGTVNYGYTF
TRBJ1-4,TRBV7-2,NA,NA,14,TGTGCCAGCAGCTTAGATGCATCCGGTGAAAAACTGTTTTTT,CASSLDASGEKLFF
TRBJ1-1,TRBV6-6,TRBD1,NA,11,TGTGCCAGCAGTGGGACAGACAAAGCTTTCTTT,CASSGTDKAFF
TRBJ1-2,TRBV19,TRBD1,NA,14,TGTGCCAGTAGGTCTAGGGGACAGTCACAAGGCTACACCTTC,CASRSRGQSQGYTF
TRBJ2-3,TRBV5-1,TRBD1,NA,14,TGCGCCAGCAGCTTGGGACAGGGGGCAGATACGCAGTATTTT,CASSLGQGADTQYF
TRBJ1-2,TRBV29-1,NA,once,12,TGCAGCGTTGGCGACAGAAACTATGGCTACACCTTC,CSVGDRNYGYTF
TRBJ1-1,TRBV6-4,NA,NA,14,TGTGCCAGCACCCCCGGTCCGGGGTACACTGAAGCTTTCTTT,CASTPGPGYTEAFF